The rows below give T cell receptor beta chains drawn from one sample of a study of shared clonotypes between healthy human individuals. The assay was immunoSEQ multiplex PCR, and TCRdb's table has in-frame clones only and misses some. The sample carries 1.4 million or so clones, 98% to 99% recorded once. Sequencing was done on a sample of naive CD4+ T cells sorted from blood. The receptors here all came from a man aged 30 to 45 in good health. CDR3s include the opening cysteine and the closing phenylalanine or tryptophan. Each record gives: D gene, J gene, V gene, CDR3 protein, CDR3 DNA. The D gene is left open where the match is weak.

TRBD1 TRBJ1-2 TRBV19 CASSDAGTANGYTF TGTGCCAGTAGCGATGCCGGGACAGCGAATGGCTACACCTTC
TRBD1 TRBJ2-5 TRBV7-9 CASSLERDRRQETQYF TGTGCCAGCAGCTTAGAGAGGGACAGGAGACAAGAGACCCAGTACTTC
- TRBJ2-1 TRBV5-1 CASTPVLSAHYNEQFF TGCGCCAGCACCCCGGTCTTATCGGCACACTACAATGAGCAGTTCTTC
- TRBJ2-3 TRBV12-5 CASLRGSTDTQYF TGTGCTAGTCTAAGGGGGAGCACAGATACGCAGTATTTT
TRBD2 TRBJ2-7 TRBV28 CASSLGLAGDEQYF TGTGCCAGCAGTTTAGGACTAGCGGGAGACGAGCAGTACTTC
TRBD1 TRBJ2-1 TRBV29-1 CSVVLLDRGRWDEQFF TGCAGCGTCGTCCTCCTTGACAGGGGGCGTTGGGATGAGCAGTTCTTC
- TRBJ1-5 TRBV29-1 CSVEGYEGGPQHF TGCAGCGTTGAAGGTTACGAGGGAGGGCCCCAGCATTTT
TRBD1 TRBJ2-7 TRBV28 CASSRNDRAFSYEQYF TGTGCCAGCAGCCGTAACGACAGGGCTTTCTCCTACGAGCAGTACTTC
- TRBJ2-2 TRBV28 CASMATGELFF TGTGCCAGCATGGCCACCGGGGAGCTGTTTTTT
TRBD2 TRBJ2-7 TRBV27 CASRSSGSVSYEQYF TGTGCCAGCAGGTCTAGCGGATCCGTGTCCTACGAGCAGTACTTC
TRBD1 TRBJ1-2 TRBV30 CAWRGQGLNYGYTF TGTGCCTGGAGGGGACAGGGTTTGAACTATGGCTACACCTTC
TRBD1 TRBJ2-2 TRBV11-2 CASSTRQGRSGSNTGELFF TGTGCCAGCAGCACACGACAGGGGCGCTCAGGTTCGAACACCGGGGAGCTGTTTTTT
TRBD1 TRBJ1-1 TRBV19 CASSLQTGFGNTEAFF TGTGCCAGTAGTCTACAGACAGGGTTCGGAAACACTGAAGCTTTCTTT
TRBD2 TRBJ2-1 TRBV5-1 CASLAGDSYNEQFF TGCGCCAGCCTAGCGGGAGATTCCTACAATGAGCAGTTCTTC